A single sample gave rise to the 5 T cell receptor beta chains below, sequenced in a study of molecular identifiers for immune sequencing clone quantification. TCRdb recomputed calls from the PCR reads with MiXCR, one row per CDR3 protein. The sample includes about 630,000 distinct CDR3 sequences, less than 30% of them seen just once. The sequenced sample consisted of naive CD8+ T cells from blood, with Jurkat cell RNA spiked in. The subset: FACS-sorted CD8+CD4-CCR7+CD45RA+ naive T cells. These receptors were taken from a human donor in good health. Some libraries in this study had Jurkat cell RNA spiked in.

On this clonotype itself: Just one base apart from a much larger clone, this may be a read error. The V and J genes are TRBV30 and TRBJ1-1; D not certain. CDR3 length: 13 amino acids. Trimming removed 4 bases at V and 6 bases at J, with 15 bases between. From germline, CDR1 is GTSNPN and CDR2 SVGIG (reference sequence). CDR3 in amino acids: CAWNVIGIAEAFF. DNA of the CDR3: TGTGCCTGGAATGTAATAGGGATCGCTGAAGCTTTCTTT. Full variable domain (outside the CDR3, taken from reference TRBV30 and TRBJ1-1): SQTIHQWPATLVQPVGSPLSLECTVEGTSNPNLYWYRQAAGRGLQLLFYSVGIGQISSEVPQNLSASRPQDRQFILSSKKLLLSDSGFYLCAWNVIGIAEAFFGQGTRLTVV.

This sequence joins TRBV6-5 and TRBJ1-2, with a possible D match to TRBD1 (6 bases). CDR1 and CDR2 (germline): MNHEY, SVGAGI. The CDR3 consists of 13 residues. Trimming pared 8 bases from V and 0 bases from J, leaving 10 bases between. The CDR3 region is CASRGAANYGYTF. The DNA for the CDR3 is TGTGCCAGCCGGGGGGCCGCTAACTATGGCTACACCTTC.

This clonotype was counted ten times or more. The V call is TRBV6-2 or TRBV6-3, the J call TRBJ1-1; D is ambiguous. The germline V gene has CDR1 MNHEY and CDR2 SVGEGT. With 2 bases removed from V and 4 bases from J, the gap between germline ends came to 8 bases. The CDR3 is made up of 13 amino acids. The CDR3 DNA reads TGTGCCAGCAGTTACCCGCAGAGCACTGAAGCTTTCTTT. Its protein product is CASSYPQSTEAFF.

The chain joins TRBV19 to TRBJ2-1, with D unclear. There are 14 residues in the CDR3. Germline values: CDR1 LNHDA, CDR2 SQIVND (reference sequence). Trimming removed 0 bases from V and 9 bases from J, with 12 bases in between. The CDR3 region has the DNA TGTGCCAGTAGTATAGACGCCTCCCTCAGTGAGCAGTTCTTC. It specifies CASSIDASLSEQFF.

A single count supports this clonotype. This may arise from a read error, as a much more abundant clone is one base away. CDR3 in DNA: TGTGCCAGCCTCCGGGGCGCAGGGGGCACTGAAGCTTTCTTT. It yields the protein CASLRGAGGTEAFF. This chain connects TRBV27 to TRBJ1-1; 7 bases fit TRBD1. Germline V gene lookup returns CDR1 MNHEY and CDR2 SMNVEV (reference sequence). V shed 8 bases and J 4 bases; nucleotides not matched to a gene: 10. CDR3 length: 14 residues.